The 26 T cell receptor beta chains below come from one sample, sequenced in a study of CD8+CD57+ T cells in acquired aplastic anemia. Genomic DNA, the template, was used for profiling of the TCR beta VDJ and CDR3. From the reads, TCRdb called clonotypes with MiXCR, one entry per CDR3 protein. The sample consists of about 71,000 distinct CDR3 sequences, approximately 51% of them appearing once. Sequencing input: sorted CD4+, CD8+, or CD8+CD57+ T cells (not recorded which) from PBMCs. These receptors were obtained from a human donor in good health, serving as a control.

The chain links TRBV3-1 to TRBJ1-2; D gene uncertain. CDR1 is LGHDT, CDR2 YNNKEL, per germline (reference sequence). Trimming took 1 base from V and 4 from J, leaving 7 bases between them. This CDR3 spans 13 amino acids. The CDR3 bases are TGTGCCAGCAGCCAAGCTGGGATCTATGGCTACACCTTC. Its translation is CASSQAGIYGYTF.

This clonotype was found many times. V usage is TRBV27 and J usage is TRBJ2-7, with D perhaps TRBD2 (6 bases). This CDR3 has 14 residues. CDR1 MNHEY and CDR2 SMNVEV come from the germline V gene (reference sequence). V shed 3 bases and J shed 6 bases, with 15 bases lying between them. CDR3 in amino acids: CASSFDGGSAEQYF. DNA for the CDR3: TGTGCCAGCAGTTTCGACGGGGGATCAGCCGAGCAGTACTTC.

In its sample, this clonotype ranks as medium-sized. V gene TRBV10-3 combines with J gene TRBJ2-7, with D tentatively TRBD1 (5 bases). CDR1 and CDR2 (germline): ENHRY, SYGVKD. Trimming stripped 8 bases from V and 5 bases from J, with 19 bases between. The CDR3 spans 14 residues. CDR3 protein: CAIGVGLVTHEQYF. Written as DNA, the CDR3 is TGTGCCATCGGAGTGGGGCTAGTCACCCACGAGCAGTACTTC.

The gene calls are TRBV19 and TRBJ2-3; weak D call: TRBD1 (6 bases). The CDR3 length is 13 residues. V lost 11 bases, J lost 4 bases, and 16 bases lay in between. CDR1 is LNHDA, CDR2 SQIVND, per germline (reference sequence). The DNA for the CDR3 is TGTGCCTGCCGGGACACCGTGGCAGATACGCAGTATTTT. Its protein product is CACRDTVADTQYF.

The chain is built from TRBV7-2 and TRBJ1-1, with 7 bases aligning to TRBD1. Trimming cost V 6 bases and J 4 bases; bases outside gene matches: 5. Germline-derived CDR1 and CDR2 are SGHTA and FQGNSA. CDR3 size: 13 residues. The CDR3 DNA reads as TGTGCCAGCAGTCTCGACAGGGTCACTGAAGCTTTCTTT. It encodes CASSLDRVTEAFF.

This chain joins TRBV12-3 or TRBV12-4 and TRBJ1-2, with unresolved D. The V end lost 0 bases, the J end lost 7 bases, and 3 bases lay between the germline ends. The CDR3 covers 11 residues. CDR3 residues: CASSLAIGYTF. The CDR3 coding sequence is TGTGCCAGCAGTTTAGCGATTGGCTACACCTTC.

This clonotype was observed many times. V usage is TRBV7-9 and J usage is TRBJ2-3; no firm D call. Looked up from germline, CDR1 is SEHNR and CDR2 is FQNEAQ (reference sequence). Trimming took off 7 bases at V and 6 bases at J, with 14 bases between the two ends. This CDR3 is built from 13 residues. The DNA for the CDR3 is TGTGCCAGCAACGCCCCAATGTCTGATACGCAGTATTTT. It yields the protein CASNAPMSDTQYF.

About this clonotype itself: A clone one base away is much larger, so this may be a read error. V usage is TRBV6-5 and J usage is TRBJ2-1, with a possible D match to TRBD2 (6 bases). Germline-derived CDR1 and CDR2 are MNHEY and SVGAGI. V was trimmed by 2 bases and J by 5 bases, leaving 13 bases between them. The CDR3 is made up of 15 amino acids. The CDR3 DNA is TGTGCCAGCAGTTACAGGGTAGCGGAGGACAATGAGCAGTTCTTC. It yields the protein CASSYRVAEDNEQFF.

This chain connects TRBV12-3 or TRBV12-4 to TRBJ2-7; no clear D gene. The CDR3 is 14 residues long. Deletions cut 2 bases from V and 3 bases from J, with 11 bases between. CDR3: CASSLFPAYYEQYF. The CDR3 nucleotides are TGTGCCAGCAGTTTATTCCCAGCCTACTACGAGCAGTACTTC.

This chain connects TRBV11-2 to TRBJ2-3; D not resolved. Trimming took off 4 bases at V and 6 bases at J, with 14 bases between the two ends. The CDR3 covers 14 residues. CDR1 SGHAT and CDR2 FQNNGV come from the germline V gene. CDR3 in amino acids: CASSSAWNQDTQYF. DNA of the CDR3: TGTGCCAGCAGCTCTGCGTGGAATCAGGATACGCAGTATTTT.

The rearrangement links TRBV10-3 to TRBJ2-3; no definite D call. The V and J ends lost 8 bases and 6 bases respectively, with 9 bases between them. This CDR3 contains 11 residues. Germline loops: CDR1 ENHRY, CDR2 SYGVKD. In nucleotides, the CDR3 is TGTGCCATCGGTGCCTCGGATACGCAGTATTTT. It specifies CAIGASDTQYF.

V and J are TRBV24-1 and TRBJ1-5, with D tentatively TRBD1 (5 bases). The CDR3 loop spans 13 amino acids. Germline-derived CDR1 and CDR2 are KGHDR and SFDVKD. V gave up 5 bases and J gave up 7 bases, with 11 bases separating them. The CDR3 DNA reads TGTGCCACCAGTGCCCGACAGTCACAGCCCCAGCATTTT. Its translation is CATSARQSQPQHF.

The CDR3 DNA reads as TGTGCCACCAGTGCCGACGTCCCAGATACGCAGTATTTT. It is translated as CATSADVPDTQYF. The chain has TRBV24-1 and TRBJ2-3; D call uncertain. CDR3 length equals 13 residues. V gave up 5 bases and J gave up 4 bases, with 9 bases separating them. CDR1 and CDR2 from the germline V gene are KGHDR and SFDVKD.

This sequence joins TRBV19 and TRBJ1-5; D is possibly TRBD1 (6 bases). Deletions cut 1 base from V and 5 bases from J, with 9 bases between. The CDR3 has 14 amino acids. The germline gives CDR1 LNHDA, CDR2 SQIVND (reference sequence). The CDR3 DNA reads as TGTGCCAGTAGTATAGTGGCAGGGGATCAGCCCCAGCATTTT. Its protein is CASSIVAGDQPQHF.

V gene TRBV15 combines with J gene TRBJ1-5; tentative D call: TRBD1 (6 bases). The CDR3 has 16 residues. Trimming stripped 0 bases from V and 2 bases from J, with 11 bases between. Germline CDR1 and CDR2: LNHNV and YYDKDF (reference sequence). CDR3 loop: CATSRDGTPGNQPQHF. For the CDR3, the DNA is TGTGCCACCAGCAGAGACGGGACACCCGGCAATCAGCCCCAGCATTTT. The full variable domain, completed using reference TRBV15 and TRBJ1-5, is DAMVIQNPRYQVTQFGKPVTLSCSQTLNHNVMYWYQQKSSQAPKLLFHYYDKDFNNEADTPDNFQSRRPNTSFCFLDIRSPGLGDTAMYLCATSRDGTPGNQPQHFGDGTRLSIL.

Many counts were recorded for this clonotype. The V and J genes are TRBV9 and TRBJ2-1; no firm D call. There are 14 residues in the CDR3. Germline CDR1 reads SGDLS; CDR2 reads YYNGEE. V was cut by 2 bases and J by 6 bases, with 12 bases left in between. The CDR3 protein is CASSVFEGPNEQFF. In nucleotides, the CDR3 is TGTGCCAGCAGCGTTTTTGAAGGGCCCAATGAGCAGTTCTTC.

This clonotype has a handful of counts. This chain links TRBV20-1 with TRBJ2-5; D ambiguous. CDR3 size: 12 residues. V lost 0 bases to trimming and J lost 5 bases, with 7 bases between them. Germline V gives CDR1 DFQATT, CDR2 SNEGSKA (reference sequence). CDR3: CSARDSLETQYF. The CDR3 DNA sequence: TGCAGTGCTAGAGACAGCTTGGAGACCCAGTACTTC.

The chain links TRBV29-1 to TRBJ1-2; D is unresolved. This CDR3 region has 14 residues. The V end was cut by 1 base, the J end by 4 bases, with 13 bases between. Germline-derived CDR1 and CDR2 are SQVTM and ANQGSEA. The CDR3 spells CSVEVDIEGYGYTF. CDR3 DNA sequence: TGCAGCGTTGAAGTCGATATTGAGGGCTATGGCTACACCTTC. Using reference TRBV29-1 and TRBJ1-2 for the parts outside the CDR3, the full variable domain is SAVISQKPSRDICQRGTSLTIQCQVDSQVTMMFWYRQQPGQSLTLIATANQGSEATYESGFVIDKFPISRPNLTFSTLTVSNMSPEDSSIYLCSVEVDIEGYGYTFGSGTRLTVV.

This clonotype was seen repeatedly, ten times or more. The chain uses TRBV27 and TRBJ2-7; D perhaps matches TRBD1 (6 bases). V gave up 8 bases and J gave up 3 bases, with 14 bases separating them. This CDR3 has 13 amino acids. Germline V gene lookup returns CDR1 MNHEY and CDR2 SMNVEV (reference sequence). The CDR3 here is CASGRRQDYEQYF. DNA for the CDR3: TGTGCCAGCGGAAGAAGACAGGACTACGAGCAGTACTTC.

The table lists this clonotype with a count of one. The DNA for the CDR3 is TGTGCCAGCTCATTCCAAAACGAGCAGTACTTC. It is translated as CASSFQNEQYF. The chain is built from TRBV14 and TRBJ2-7; D gene unclear. V lost 8 bases to trimming and J lost 5 bases, with 10 bases between them. Germline loops: CDR1 SGHDN, CDR2 FVKESK. This CDR3 comprises 11 residues.

This clonotype was found many times. The chain employs TRBV7-9 and TRBJ2-1, with 12 bases matching TRBD2. CDR1 SEHNR and CDR2 FQNEAQ come from the germline V gene (reference sequence). V shed 5 bases and J 3 bases; nucleotides not matched to a gene: 8. The CDR3 runs to 17 residues. CDR3 DNA sequence: TGTGCCAGCAGCCGGAGGACTAGCGGGGCACACTACAATGAGCAGTTCTTC. Its protein product is CASSRRTSGAHYNEQFF.

CDR3 loop: CSVGDGLNEKLFF. The DNA of the CDR3 is TGCAGCGTCGGGGACGGGTTGAATGAAAAACTGTTTTTT. The V and J genes are TRBV29-1 and TRBJ1-4; a possible D gene is TRBD1 (5 bases). V was cut by 6 bases and J by 5 bases, with 13 bases left in between. From germline, CDR1 is SQVTM and CDR2 ANQGSEA. This CDR3 spans 13 amino acids.

The chain combines TRBV19 with TRBJ1-5; D gene uncertain. V was shortened by 7 bases and J by 4 bases, with 17 bases between the two germline ends. Germline CDR1 reads LNHDA; CDR2 reads SQIVND (reference sequence). This CDR3 is 15 amino acids long. The CDR3 reads CASKVDAGTNQPQHF. The CDR3 nucleotides are TGTGCCAGTAAGGTTGATGCAGGTACGAATCAGCCCCAGCATTTT.

The chain links TRBV7-3 to TRBJ2-5; D is undetermined. Germline CDR1 reads SGHTA; CDR2 reads FQGTGA. The V gene lost 2 bases and the J gene lost 2 bases, with 9 bases spanning the gap. CDR3 length equals 14 residues. The CDR3 coding sequence is TGTGCCAGCAGCTTAGTGCTGTCTCAAGAGACCCAGTACTTC. This translates into CASSLVLSQETQYF.

The V gene is TRBV3-1, the J gene TRBJ2-2; D is ambiguous. V was shortened by 3 bases and J by 6 bases, with 8 bases between the two germline ends. Germline CDR1 LGHDT, CDR2 YNNKEL (reference sequence). This CDR3 is built from 13 residues. The CDR3 coding sequence is TGTGCCAGCAGCCACTCTGGCGCCGGGGAGCTGTTTTTT. Its translation is CASSHSGAGELFF.

The chain carries TRBV15 and TRBJ2-7, with 10 bases fitting TRBD1. The junction had 2 bases not matched to a gene; V was cut back by 4 bases and J by 2 bases. The CDR3 length is 14 residues. The germline V gene has CDR1 LNHNV and CDR2 YYDKDF (reference sequence). The CDR3 region is CATSTGTGAYEQYF. DNA for the CDR3: TGTGCCACCAGCACGGGGACAGGGGCCTACGAGCAGTACTTC.